These T cell receptor beta chains were read from a single sample in a study of blood T cell repertoires in COVID-19. Sequencing used immunoSEQ multiplex PCR; TCRdb keeps in-frame clones, though not all of them. This table has about 140,000 clones, less than 90% appearing once. The sample taken for sequencing was peripheral blood. These receptors were obtained from a human donor with COVID-19, enrolled during active disease. The donor label of this sample is uncertain. The CDR3 runs from the conserved cysteine through the conserved F or W. D genes are given only for firm matches.

J,D,V,length,CDR3
TRBJ2-3,.,TRBV6-1,16,CASSEAKRDFGDTQYF
TRBJ1-5,.,TRBV19,13,CASRPRGYQPQHF
TRBJ2-6,.,TRBV27,15,CASSLHRAGANVLTF
TRBJ1-3,.,TRBV11-2,13,CASSSVLGNTIYF
TRBJ1-1,.,TRBV6-5,14,CASRSAGTNTEAFF
TRBJ2-7,TRBD2,TRBV5-1,15,CASSEVVAGAYEQYF
TRBJ2-3,.,TRBV6-6,15,CASSYSMEGSDTQYF
TRBJ1-1,.,TRBV7-2,15,CASSPIGGWGTEAFF
TRBJ2-1,TRBD2,TRBV29-1,13,CSVALALAGSQFF
TRBJ2-1,.,TRBV24-1,13,CATSDPGLGEQFF
TRBJ2-2,TRBD2,TRBV9,17,CASSLLAGGPNTGELFF
TRBJ1-2,.,TRBV5-6,15,CASSLGVAANYGYTF
TRBJ2-7,.,TRBV4-1,15,CASSQVIQEGREQYF
TRBJ1-4,.,TRBV19,16,CASSRDSQATNEKLFF
TRBJ2-1,TRBD2,TRBV18,14,CASSPRAGGNEQFF
TRBJ2-1,.,TRBV7-9,15,CASSLIGLRAWEQFF
TRBJ2-7,TRBD2,TRBV6-1,16,CASSGLFAGGSYEQYF
TRBJ1-4,.,TRBV6-5,14,CASSGGQGLEKLFF
TRBJ2-1,TRBD2,TRBV5-3,16,CARSLSTTSGKGEQFF
TRBJ2-1,.,TRBV10-2,13,CASRLPGMNEQFF
TRBJ2-1,TRBD1,TRBV18,14,CASSPGTGYNEQFF
TRBJ1-3,.,TRBV5-4,14,CASSLDRFGNTIYF
TRBJ2-1,.,TRBV5-6,16,CASSLRGTPRGDEQFF
TRBJ1-2,.,TRBV7-9,17,CASSSPRGRPNPYGYTF
TRBJ2-7,.,TRBV25-1,13,CASSELLQGEQYF
TRBJ1-1,TRBD1,TRBV28,15,CASSSQGQGYTEAFF
TRBJ2-7,TRBD1,TRBV5-1,14,CASRSQGMGEEQYF
TRBJ2-3,TRBD2,TRBV6-1,16,CASSVYAGEAADTQYF
TRBJ1-5,.,TRBV11-2,14,CASSLDRRVQPQHF
TRBJ1-1,TRBD1,TRBV18,15,CASSRRTGANTEAFF
TRBJ1-6,TRBD1,TRBV3-1/TRBV3-2,17,CASSLSPTGHYNSPLHF
TRBJ1-6,.,TRBV11-1,15,CASSPSGWRNSPLHF
TRBJ1-5,.,TRBV10-1,13,CASSEGINRIADF